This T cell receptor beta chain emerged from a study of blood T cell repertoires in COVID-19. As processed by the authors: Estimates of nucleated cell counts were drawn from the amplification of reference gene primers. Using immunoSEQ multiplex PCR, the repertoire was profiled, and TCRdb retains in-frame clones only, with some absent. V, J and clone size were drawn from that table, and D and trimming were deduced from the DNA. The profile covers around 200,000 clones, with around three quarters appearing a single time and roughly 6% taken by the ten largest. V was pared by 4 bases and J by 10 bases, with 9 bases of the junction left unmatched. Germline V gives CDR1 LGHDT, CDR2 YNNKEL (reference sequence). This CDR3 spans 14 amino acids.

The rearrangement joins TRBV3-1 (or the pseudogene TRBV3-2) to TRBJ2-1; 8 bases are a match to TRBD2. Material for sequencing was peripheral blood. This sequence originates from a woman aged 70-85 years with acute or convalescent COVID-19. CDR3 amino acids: CASSLISGEGEQFF. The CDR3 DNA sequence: TGTGCCAGCAGCCTCATTAGCGGGGAGGGGGAGCAGTTCTTC.